These T cell receptor beta chains were read from a single sample in a study of Siglec-9 on CD8 T cells in melanoma. Data came from immunoSEQ multiplex PCR; TCRdb stores just in-frame clones and leaves some out. The repertoire includes 25,000 to 30,000 clones, 80% of them detected once, and around 5.5% sits in the top ten. What was sequenced was Siglec-9- CD8+ T cells sorted from blood. Receptors originate from a human donor in good health. Each CDR3 is given with its conserved first and last residue. A D gene is named only where the DNA matches it firmly. Size is stated for part of the rows, as once, few or many counts, or as a class when the clone is expanded.

V,size,D,J,DNA,CDR3
TRBV9,few,TRBD1,TRBJ2-2,TGTGCCAGCAGCGGACGGACAGGGACCACCGGGGAGCTGTTTTTT,CASSGRTGTTGELFF
TRBV19,.,.,TRBJ2-3,TGTGCCAGTAAAGAAGGGACAACTAGCACAGATACGCAGTATTTT,CASKEGTTSTDTQYF
TRBV5-6,.,TRBD1,TRBJ1-5,TGTGCCAGCAGCATCGGGACAGGGGCATATAGCAATCAGCCCCAGCATTTT,CASSIGTGAYSNQPQHF
TRBV27,.,.,TRBJ1-1,TGTGCCAGCAGTAGGTCTTTCGTAACAGGGAATAATGAAGCTTTCTTT,CASSRSFVTGNNEAFF
TRBV6-1,.,.,TRBJ1-5,TGTGCCAGCAGTGACCTCATTTTTAGCAATCAGCCCCAGCATTTT,CASSDLIFSNQPQHF
TRBV19,few,.,TRBJ1-1,TGTGCCAGTAGGACCTTCCGGAGAGGGGACACTGAAGCTTTCTTT,CASRTFRRGDTEAFF
TRBV19,.,TRBD1,TRBJ1-1,TGTGCCAGTAGTACTGGGACAGGGAGGGGGAACACTGAAGCTTTCTTT,CASSTGTGRGNTEAFF
TRBV7-8,.,.,TRBJ2-3,TGTGCCAGCAGCTTAACCGGACAATACGGGGATACGCAGTATTTT,CASSLTGQYGDTQYF
TRBV11-2,.,TRBD1,TRBJ1-2,TGTGCCAGCAGCTTAGGTTGGACAGGGCAGAATGATGGCTACACCTTC,CASSLGWTGQNDGYTF
TRBV7-7,few,.,TRBJ1-4,TGTGCCAGCAGCTTAGTAATGTCTGGGGGGATTAATGAAAAACTGTTTTTT,CASSLVMSGGINEKLFF
TRBV15,.,.,TRBJ1-4,TGTGCCACCAGCCACTACATAGCAACTAATGAAAAACTGTTTTTT,CATSHYIATNEKLFF
TRBV6-5,.,.,TRBJ2-7,TGTGCCAGCAGTTCCGGGACAAAAACCTACGAGCAGTACTTC,CASSSGTKTYEQYF
TRBV29-1,.,TRBD1,TRBJ1-1,TGCAGCGTTGAAGAGTGGGACAGAAACACTGAAGCTTTCTTT,CSVEEWDRNTEAFF
TRBV7-6,few,.,TRBJ1-1,TGTGCCAGCAGCTTAGCCGGCGGCAGGGCGAATGAAGCTTTCTTT,CASSLAGGRANEAFF
TRBV28,once,.,TRBJ2-1,TGTGCCAGCAGTTTAAGGACAGTCAGTCCGGACAATGAGCAGTTCTTC,CASSLRTVSPDNEQFF
TRBV27,.,.,TRBJ2-2,TGTGCCAGCAGTTTCCTGGGTGGGGGCCTAGGGGAGCTGTTTTTT,CASSFLGGGLGELFF
TRBV28,.,TRBD2,TRBJ2-5,TGTGCCAGCAGCCCGGATAGCGGGGCGGACTCCCAGTACTTC,CASSPDSGADSQYF
TRBV27,few,.,TRBJ1-1,TGTGCCAGCATTGGAGGTACTGAAGCTTTCTTT,CASIGGTEAFF
TRBV30,few,TRBD1,TRBJ1-1,TGTGCCGACCCGACAGGGACAGGCACTGAAGCTTTCTTT,CADPTGTGTEAFF
TRBV19,.,.,TRBJ2-1,TGTGCCAGTAGTATAGCCCCCAGTGGGTTGGCAGGGGGGTTATACAATGAGCAGTTCTTC,CASSIAPSGLAGGLYNEQFF
TRBV6-5,once,.,TRBJ1-3,TGTGCCAGCAGTTATCAGGGATTTGGAGGCACCATATATTTT,CASSYQGFGGTIYF
TRBV14,.,.,TRBJ1-1,TGTGCCAGCAGCCAAGAGAGGGGGATCACTGAAGCTTTCTTT,CASSQERGITEAFF
TRBV5-4,.,.,TRBJ2-7,TGTGCCAGCAGATCAGAGGGGGATTACGAGCAGTACTTC,CASRSEGDYEQYF
TRBV19,few,.,TRBJ1-1,TGTGCCAGTAGTCCCTTCGGGGGGGACACTGAAGCTTTCTTT,CASSPFGGDTEAFF
TRBV6-6,.,.,TRBJ1-2,TGTGCCAGCAGTTACTGGGACGGAAACTATGGCTACACCTTC,CASSYWDGNYGYTF
TRBV5-4,.,.,TRBJ2-3,TGTGCCAGCACAGGGAGCGACTTCTCAGATACGCAGTATTTT,CASTGSDFSDTQYF
TRBV9,few,.,TRBJ1-5,TGTGCCAGCAGCGGGGGTAGCAATCAGCCCCAGCATTTT,CASSGGSNQPQHF
TRBV7-9,.,TRBD1,TRBJ2-7,TGTGCCAGCAGCTTAGAGTCAGGGGGCATTCACGAGCAGTACTTC,CASSLESGGIHEQYF
TRBV6-1,.,TRBD2,TRBJ2-7,TGTGCCAGCAGTGAAGGGGGTAGCGGGGGATACTACGAGCAGTACTTC,CASSEGGSGGYYEQYF
TRBV10-2,.,.,TRBJ2-1,TGCGCCAGCAGGTCTCCAGGGCATGAGCAGTTCTTC,CASRSPGHEQFF
TRBV9,.,TRBD2,TRBJ2-5,TGTGCCAGCAGCGTTGGCGGGGGGGCTGGGGAGACCCAGTACTTC,CASSVGGGAGETQYF
TRBV9,.,TRBD1,TRBJ2-3,TGTGCCAGCAGCGCGGGACAGGGATACACAGATACGCAGTATTTT,CASSAGQGYTDTQYF
TRBV19,.,.,TRBJ1-4,TGTGCCAGTAGTAGCCGGGGAGAACTAGCAACTAATGAAAAACTGTTTTTT,CASSSRGELATNEKLFF
TRBV6-4,once,.,TRBJ2-1,TGTGCCAGCAGTGACTCTGTCTCTTATCCTACGGAGCAGTTCTTC,CASSDSVSYPTEQFF
TRBV7-8,.,.,TRBJ2-2,TGTGCCAGCAGCTTCGGAAACACCGGGGAGCTGTTTTTT,CASSFGNTGELFF
TRBV4-2,.,TRBD1,TRBJ2-7,TGTGCCAGCAGCCAAGGGACAGGGGGCGTGTACGAGCAGTACTTC,CASSQGTGGVYEQYF
TRBV29-1,once,.,TRBJ2-1,TGCAGCGTCCCCATGGACAATGAGCAGTTCTTC,CSVPMDNEQFF
TRBV7-9,.,.,TRBJ2-5,TGTGCCAGCAGCTTGGAAGACAGAACGCAAGAGACCCAGTACTTC,CASSLEDRTQETQYF
TRBV6-1,few,.,TRBJ2-7,TGTGCCAGCAAGGAAGGACCTACCTACGAGCAGTACTTC,CASKEGPTYEQYF